These 7 T cell receptor beta chains originate from one sample sequenced in a study of beta chain features in type 1 diabetes. Expressed TCRB transcripts got sequenced, as all isolated RNA was reverse transcribed. Assay used: immunoSEQ multiplex PCR; TCRdb lists only in-frame clones, some missing. The profile shows under 350,000 clones, 7.5% to 9.5% of them singletons. The source material was central memory CD4+ T cells from blood. Source of these receptors: a woman under 30 in good health.

V and J are TRBV7-3 and TRBJ1-6; D is unclear. With 6 bases removed from V and 7 bases from J, the gap between germline ends came to 13 bases. The CDR3 consists of 14 residues. Germline-derived CDR1 and CDR2 are SGHTA and FQGTGA. The CDR3, as DNA: TGTGCCAGCAGTTTAGGGTGGTCCAATTCACCCCTCCACTTT. This gives the protein CASSLGWSNSPLHF.

Concerning this clone: Additional DNA sequences in this sample encode the identical CDR3. This chain joins TRBV14 and TRBJ2-7; 9 bases fit TRBD1. CDR3 length: 15 residues. CDR1 is SGHDN, CDR2 FVKESK, per germline. V was pared by 6 bases and J by 0 bases, with 6 bases of the junction left unmatched. This chain's CDR3 is CASSLRDRASYEQYF. As DNA, the CDR3 is TGTGCCAGCAGTCTCCGGGACAGGGCCTCCTACGAGCAGTACTTC. The full variable domain, in which reference TRBV14 and TRBJ2-7 provide the parts outside the CDR3, is EAGVTQFPSHSVIEKGQTVTLRCDPISGHDNLYWYRRVMGKEIKFLLHFVKESKQDESGMPNNRFLAERTGGTYSTLKVQPAELEDSGVYFCASSLRDRASYEQYFGPGTRLTVT.

This clone occurred a few times. The V and J genes are TRBV7-9 and TRBJ1-4; TRBD1 might be the D (6 bases). The CDR3 spans 15 residues. Between the trimmed V and J ends, which lost 3 bases and 5 bases, there was a span of 13 bases. Per the germline V gene, CDR1 is SEHNR and CDR2 is FQNEAQ (reference sequence). The CDR3 sequence: CASSFFGGANEKLFF. The CDR3 nucleotides read TGTGCCAGCAGCTTCTTCGGGGGCGCGAATGAAAAACTGTTTTTT.

The chain has TRBV7-2 and TRBJ1-1; possible D gene TRBD1, 6 bases. V shed 4 bases and J shed 5 bases, with 14 bases lying between them. Germline CDR1 SGHTA, CDR2 FQGNSA. This CDR3 has 14 residues. The CDR3 sequence: CASSSQGPTTEAFF. The CDR3 region has the DNA TGTGCCAGCAGCTCACAGGGTCCCACGACTGAAGCTTTCTTT.

This clone was recorded a few times. V gene TRBV30 combines with J gene TRBJ2-1; possibly TRBD2 for D (7 bases). Looked up from germline, CDR1 is GTSNPN and CDR2 is SVGIG (reference sequence). Trimming took off 5 bases at V and 5 bases at J, with 16 bases between the two ends. The CDR3 length is 14 residues. The CDR3 here is CAWGKGGGHNEQFF. The DNA for the CDR3 is TGTGCCTGGGGTAAGGGGGGGGGACACAATGAGCAGTTCTTC.

The chain is built from TRBV7-2 and TRBJ2-5; D is unresolved. Germline V gene data show CDR1 as SGHTA and CDR2 as FQGNSA. The CDR3 consists of 12 residues. V lost 5 bases and J lost 5, with 9 bases in between. The DNA for the CDR3 is TGTGCCAGCAGCACGCATAGGGAGACCCAGTACTTC. As protein: CASSTHRETQYF.

This clone was counted many times. The chain couples TRBV2 to TRBJ2-1, with D possibly being TRBD1 (5 bases). Trimming pared 7 bases from V and 5 bases from J, leaving 15 bases between. The CDR3 is 14 amino acids. Germline values: CDR1 SNHLY, CDR2 FYNNEI. CDR3 protein: CASKRTPVDNEQFF. The CDR3 DNA is TGTGCCAGCAAACGGACACCGGTGGACAATGAGCAGTTCTTC.